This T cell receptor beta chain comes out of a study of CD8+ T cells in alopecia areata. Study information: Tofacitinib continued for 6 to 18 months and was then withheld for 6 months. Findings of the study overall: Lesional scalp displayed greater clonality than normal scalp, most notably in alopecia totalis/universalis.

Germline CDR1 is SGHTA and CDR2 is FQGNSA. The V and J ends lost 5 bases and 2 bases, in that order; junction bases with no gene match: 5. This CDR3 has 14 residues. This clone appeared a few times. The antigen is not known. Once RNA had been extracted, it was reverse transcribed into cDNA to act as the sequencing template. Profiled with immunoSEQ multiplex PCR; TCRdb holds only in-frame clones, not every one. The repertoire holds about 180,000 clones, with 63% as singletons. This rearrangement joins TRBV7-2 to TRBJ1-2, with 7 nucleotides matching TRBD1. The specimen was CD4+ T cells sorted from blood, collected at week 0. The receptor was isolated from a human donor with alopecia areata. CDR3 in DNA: TGTGCCAGCAGCACACAACAGGGGAACTATGGCTACACCTTC. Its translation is CASSTQQGNYGYTF.